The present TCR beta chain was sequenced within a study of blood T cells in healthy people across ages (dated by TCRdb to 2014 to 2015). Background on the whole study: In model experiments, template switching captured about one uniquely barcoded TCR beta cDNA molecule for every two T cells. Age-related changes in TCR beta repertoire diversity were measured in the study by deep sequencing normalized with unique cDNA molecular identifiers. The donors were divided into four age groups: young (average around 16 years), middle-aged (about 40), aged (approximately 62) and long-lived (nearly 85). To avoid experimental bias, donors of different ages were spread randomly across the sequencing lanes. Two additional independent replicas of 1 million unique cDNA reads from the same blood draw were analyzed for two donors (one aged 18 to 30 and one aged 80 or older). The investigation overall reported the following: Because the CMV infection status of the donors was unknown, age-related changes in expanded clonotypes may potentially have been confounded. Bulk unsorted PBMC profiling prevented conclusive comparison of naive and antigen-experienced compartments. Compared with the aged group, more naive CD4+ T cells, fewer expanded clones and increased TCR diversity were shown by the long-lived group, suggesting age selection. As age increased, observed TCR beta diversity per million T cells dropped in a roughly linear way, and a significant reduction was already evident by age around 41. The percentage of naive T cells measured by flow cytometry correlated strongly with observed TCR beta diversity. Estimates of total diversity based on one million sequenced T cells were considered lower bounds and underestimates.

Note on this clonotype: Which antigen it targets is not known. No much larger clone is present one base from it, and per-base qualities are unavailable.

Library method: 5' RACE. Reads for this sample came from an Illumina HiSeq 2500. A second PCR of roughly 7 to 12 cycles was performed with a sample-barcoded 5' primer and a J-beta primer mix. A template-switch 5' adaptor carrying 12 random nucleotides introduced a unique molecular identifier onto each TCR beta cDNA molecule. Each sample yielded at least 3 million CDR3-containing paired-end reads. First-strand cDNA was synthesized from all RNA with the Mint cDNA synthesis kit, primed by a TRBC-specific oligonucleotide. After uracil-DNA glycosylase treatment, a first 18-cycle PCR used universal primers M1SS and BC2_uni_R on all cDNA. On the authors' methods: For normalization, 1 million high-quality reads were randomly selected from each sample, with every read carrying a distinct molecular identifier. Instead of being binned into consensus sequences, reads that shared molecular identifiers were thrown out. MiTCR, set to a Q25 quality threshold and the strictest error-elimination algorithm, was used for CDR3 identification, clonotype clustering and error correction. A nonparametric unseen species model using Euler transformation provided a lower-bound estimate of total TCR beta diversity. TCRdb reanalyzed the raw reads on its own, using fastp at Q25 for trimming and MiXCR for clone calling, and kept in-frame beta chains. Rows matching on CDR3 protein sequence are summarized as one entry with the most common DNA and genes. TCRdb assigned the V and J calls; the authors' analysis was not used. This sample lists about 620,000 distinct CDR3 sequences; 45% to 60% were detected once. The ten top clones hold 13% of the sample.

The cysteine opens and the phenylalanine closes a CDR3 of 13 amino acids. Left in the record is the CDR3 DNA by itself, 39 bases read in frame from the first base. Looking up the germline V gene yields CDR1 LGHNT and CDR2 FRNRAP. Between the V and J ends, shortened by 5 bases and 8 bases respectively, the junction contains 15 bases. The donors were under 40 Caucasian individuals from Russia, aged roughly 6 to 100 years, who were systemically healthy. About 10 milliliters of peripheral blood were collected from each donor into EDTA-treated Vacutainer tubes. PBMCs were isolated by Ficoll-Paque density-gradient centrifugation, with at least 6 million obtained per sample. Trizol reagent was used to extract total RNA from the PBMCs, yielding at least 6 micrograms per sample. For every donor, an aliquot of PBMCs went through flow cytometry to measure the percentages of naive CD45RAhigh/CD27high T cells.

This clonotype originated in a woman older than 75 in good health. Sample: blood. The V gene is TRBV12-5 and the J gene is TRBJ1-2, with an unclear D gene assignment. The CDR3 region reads CASGSDGALGYTF. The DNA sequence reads TGTGCTAGTGGTAGTGACGGCGCCTTAGGCTACACCTTC.